The 19 T cell receptor beta chains reported below all come from one sample, sequenced in a study of T cells in Graves' hyperthyroidism and ophthalmopathy. Amplification of TCR beta CDR3 regions used RNA as the template. When the TCR CDR3 underwent first-round RT-PCR, the HTBI primer set was used. TCRdb itself ran the multiplex PCR reads through MiXCR, one entry per CDR3 protein. The sample consists of 640,000 or so distinct CDR3 sequences, 13% to 15% of them appearing once. The sequenced sample consisted of blood. The receptors originated from a woman aged 18-35 years with Graves' ophthalmopathy.

There are a few counts of this clonotype. The chain couples TRBV19 to TRBJ2-2, with 7 bases lining up with TRBD1. CDR1 LNHDA and CDR2 SQIVND come from the germline V gene (reference sequence). Trimming cost V 6 bases and J 0 bases; bases outside gene matches: 4. The CDR3 loop spans 15 amino acids. CDR3 amino acids: CASRRDRSNTGELFF. The CDR3 DNA reads TGTGCCAGTAGAAGGGACAGATCGAACACCGGGGAGCTGTTTTTT.

The J gene is TRBJ2-5, the V gene TRBV20-1, with 12 bases matching TRBD2. V shed 6 bases, J shed 4 bases, and the junction held 9 bases outside the gene matches. Germline assignment: CDR1 DFQATT and CDR2 SNEGSKA (reference sequence). This CDR3 comprises 15 residues. The DNA for the CDR3 is TGCAGTGCACCCCTGGCTAGCGGGAGGGGAGAGACCCAGTACTTC. Translation gives CSAPLASGRGETQYF.

With regard to this clonotype: Its ends do not fully match the called genes, so a read error is possible. The chain uses TRBV27 and TRBJ1-5; unclear D gene. Germline V gene sequence: CDR1 MNHEY, CDR2 SMNVEV (reference sequence). The CDR3 has 13 amino acids. The CDR3 region is CSSSFLPNQPQHF. In DNA, the CDR3 is TGTTCCAGCAGTTTTTTACCAAATCAGCCCCAGCATTTT.

This clonotype appeared many times. The chain recombines TRBV5-1 with TRBJ2-1, with TRBD2 as a possible D gene (5 bases). Germline CDR1 and CDR2: SGHRS and YFSETQ. The CDR3 has 17 residues. V was trimmed by 3 bases and J by 4 bases, leaving 20 bases between them. The CDR3 loop reads CASSYVGRSYLYNEQFF. CDR3 nucleotide sequence: TGCGCCAGCAGCTACGTTGGGAGATCGTACCTTTACAATGAGCAGTTCTTC.

This clonotype appeared a few times. The J gene is TRBJ2-2, the V gene TRBV4-3, with D maybe TRBD2 (5 bases). Trimming left V 3 bases short and J 6 bases short, with 11 bases between. This CDR3 has 14 residues. CDR1 and CDR2 (germline): LGHNA, YSLEER. For the CDR3, the DNA is TGCGCCAGCAGCCATCCCTTCGGGGCCGGGGAGCTGTTTTTT. Its protein is CASSHPFGAGELFF.

V usage is TRBV19 and J usage is TRBJ2-2; D perhaps matches TRBD1 (6 bases). CDR3 size: 14 residues. CDR1 and CDR2 from the germline V gene are LNHDA and SQIVND (reference sequence). Trimming left V 5 bases short and J 4 bases short, with 11 bases between. The CDR3 is CASSPGTSTGELFF. The CDR3, as DNA: TGTGCCAGTAGTCCCGGGACAAGCACCGGGGAGCTGTTTTTT.

The chain employs TRBV25-1 and TRBJ2-2, with D possibly matching TRBD1 (6 bases). Germline-derived CDR1 and CDR2 are MGHDK and SYGVNS. The CDR3 has 15 amino acids. The V end was cut by 3 bases, the J end by 4 bases, with 12 bases between. The CDR3 sequence: CASSDTGIVTGELFF. CDR3 in DNA: TGTGCCAGCAGTGATACAGGGATTGTCACCGGGGAGCTGTTTTTT.

This clonotype was observed a few times. The rearrangement links TRBV9 to TRBJ1-4, with 7 bases that match TRBD1. The CDR3 is made up of 16 amino acids. V shed 3 bases, J shed 0 bases, and the junction held 5 bases outside the gene matches. In germline, CDR1 is SGDLS, CDR2 YYNGEE. The CDR3 coding sequence is TGTGCCAGCAGCGAGCTACAGGGGTCAACTAATGAAAAACTGTTTTTT. Protein sequence: CASSELQGSTNEKLFF.

Points on this clonotype: A much larger clone lies one base from this, so it may be a read error. V gene TRBV7-3 combines with J gene TRBJ1-6; D is ambiguous. Trimming took 4 bases from V and 8 from J, leaving 15 bases between them. This CDR3 is built from 15 residues. CDR1 and CDR2 (germline): SGHTA, FQGTGA. CDR3 loop: CASSSVRRSHSPLHF. Here the CDR3 DNA reads TGTGCCAGCAGCTCCGTACGGAGGTCGCATTCACCCCTCCACTTT.

In its sample, this clonotype was seen many times. The chain couples TRBV6-1 to TRBJ2-6; 9 bases are a match to TRBD1. Germline CDR1 MNHNS, CDR2 SASEGT. The CDR3 has 18 amino acids. V was pared by 6 bases and J by 1 base, with 10 bases of the junction left unmatched. The chain's CDR3 is CASSGQGPLRSGANVLTF. As DNA, the CDR3 is TGTGCCAGCAGCGGACAGGGGCCGCTGCGATCTGGGGCCAACGTCCTGACTTTC.

This chain connects TRBV7-6 to TRBJ2-7; 8 bases are shared with TRBD1. This CDR3 is 14 amino acids long. Germline lookup yields CDR1 SGHVS and CDR2 FNYEAQ. The V and J ends lost 0 bases and 6 bases, in that order; junction bases with no gene match: 4. For the CDR3, the DNA is TGTGCCAGCAGCTTAGCCAGGGGGCGCGGCGAGCAGTACTTC. It specifies CASSLARGRGEQYF.

Many counts were recorded for this clonotype. The J gene is TRBJ2-3, the V gene TRBV20-1; 8 bases match TRBD2. Looked up from germline, CDR1 is DFQATT and CDR2 is SNEGSKA (reference sequence). With 3 bases clipped from V and 2 bases from J, the junction kept 7 bases outside the gene matches. The CDR3 runs to 15 residues. CDR3 in DNA: TGCAGTGCTAGCAGGCTAGCGGGCGTCACAGATACGCAGTATTTT. It encodes CSASRLAGVTDTQYF.

This clonotype occurred a few times. V gene TRBV20-1 combines with J gene TRBJ2-7, with D possibly being TRBD2 (5 bases). Trimming removed 0 bases at V and 2 bases at J, with 14 bases between. Germline V CDR1 and CDR2: DFQATT, SNEGSKA (reference sequence). The CDR3 totals 15 residues. CDR3 DNA sequence: TGCAGTGCTAGAGATCTCGGTCTAGCAGCCTACGAGCAGTACTTC. Encoded protein: CSARDLGLAAYEQYF.

There are many counts of this clonotype. The rearrangement links TRBV28 to TRBJ1-5; D is unclear. The CDR3 has 16 residues. In germline, CDR1 is MDHEN, CDR2 SYDVKM. Deletions cut 1 base from V and 5 bases from J, with 15 bases between. The DNA of the CDR3 is TGTGCCAGCAGTTTATCCGGACCGAATTTCGATCAGCCCCAGCATTTT. Translation gives CASSLSGPNFDQPQHF.

This CDR3 is CASSPSWVSSYEQYF. The CDR3 coding sequence is TGTGCCAGCAGTCCGTCCTGGGTCAGCTCCTACGAGCAGTACTTC. The J gene is TRBJ2-7, the V gene TRBV12-3 or TRBV12-4; D is ambiguous. The V end lost 5 bases, the J end lost 0 bases, and 14 bases lay between the germline ends. The CDR3 sequence is 15 residues long.

This clonotype was seen more than once but under ten times. V is TRBV4-1 and J is TRBJ2-7; TRBD1 agrees at 9 bases. The CDR3 runs 17 residues. Germline CDR1 and CDR2: MGHRA and YSYEKL. The V and J ends lost 0 bases and 3 bases, in that order; junction bases with no gene match: 9. The chain's CDR3 is CASSQDRTWTGDYEQYF. The CDR3 coding sequence is TGCGCCAGCAGCCAAGATAGGACCTGGACAGGGGACTACGAGCAGTACTTC.

This clonotype showed up many times. V is TRBV5-6 and J is TRBJ2-7; tentatively, D is TRBD1 or TRBD2 (5 bases each). CDR1 and CDR2 (germline): SGHDT, YYEEEE. The CDR3 extends over 13 amino acids. V lost 3 bases to trimming and J lost 9 bases, with 16 bases between them. The CDR3 nucleotides read TGTGCCAGCAGCTCGACCTCTTGGGGGATGCAGTACTTC. This translates into CASSSTSWGMQYF.

In this sample, this clonotype turned up a few times. The chain joins TRBV15 to TRBJ1-2; 8 bases map to TRBD1. In germline, CDR1 is LNHNV, CDR2 YYDKDF (reference sequence). This CDR3 has 16 amino acids. Trimming took 3 bases from V and 4 from J; bases not matched to a gene: 10. The CDR3 is CATSSRQGMDGYGYTF. The CDR3 region has the DNA TGTGCCACCAGCAGTAGACAGGGGATGGATGGCTATGGCTACACCTTC.

A few counts support this clonotype. The chain has TRBV10-1 and TRBJ2-5; 7 nucleotides match TRBD1. The CDR3 is 16 amino acids. Per germline, CDR1 WNHNN and CDR2 SYGVQD (reference sequence). V trimming: 7 bases; J trimming: 5 bases; junction bases outside the gene matches: 16. The CDR3 loop is CASTSKYRGDGETQYF. The CDR3 DNA reads as TGCGCCAGCACCTCAAAATACAGGGGCGATGGCGAGACCCAGTACTTC.